In this sample, the clone carrying this T cell receptor (beta chain) turned up many times. Antigen specificity is unknown. The sample originates from a study of lung T cells in sarcoidosis with Löfgren's syndrome. Study-wide findings and caveats: Multiple Löfgren's syndrome patients reportedly shared TRAV12-1 and TRBV2 CDR3 motifs, suggesting public CD4+ TCRs. TRAV12-1 and TRBV2 were reportedly most expanded in Löfgren's patients.

TCRdb processed the reads anew with MiXCR; each CDR3 protein has one entry. The table lists about 63,000 distinct CDR3 sequences, over 20% of them singletons, with about 2.5% in the top ten. The V end was cut by 2 bases, the J end by 10 bases, with 8 bases between. This CDR3 contains 11 residues. Germline V gene sequence: CDR1 MNHGY, CDR2 SAAAGT. Sequencing was carried out using CD4+ T cells from PBMCs. V gene TRBV6-8 combines with J gene TRBJ1-1, with D unresolved. The sequence was collected from a human donor with sarcoidosis (Löfgren's syndrome or another form), or a control subject (not recorded which). CDR3 DNA: TGTGCCAGCAGTTACAGCTCAGTAGCTTTCTTT. Protein sequence: CASSYSSVAFF.